These 26 T cell receptor beta chains were sequenced from one sample in a study of T cell responses to AZD1222 COVID-19 vaccine. Data came from immunoSEQ multiplex PCR; TCRdb stores just in-frame clones and leaves some out. This table has around 100,000 clones, 88% appearing once. The sample here was peripheral blood, taken on day 0 of AZD1222 vaccination. The origin of the receptors is an adult in good health.

By its share, this clone is medium-sized. V gene TRBV29-1 combines with J gene TRBJ2-3, with no clear D. This CDR3 comprises 11 residues. The germline V gene encodes CDR1 SQVTM and CDR2 ANQGSEA. V was pared by 2 bases and J by 1 base, with 1 base between. In DNA form, the CDR3 reads TGCAGCGTTGAACGCACAGATACGCAGTATTTT. Translated: CSVERTDTQYF.

V gene TRBV15 combines with J gene TRBJ2-2; 9 nucleotides agree with TRBD1. This CDR3 is 17 amino acids long. The germline gives CDR1 LNHNV, CDR2 YYDKDF (reference sequence). V lost 2 bases, J lost 6 bases, and 10 bases stayed unmatched. In DNA, the CDR3 is TGTGCCACCAGCAGAAGGTTGGACAGGGGTGGGTCCGGGGAGCTGTTTTTT. Its translation: CATSRRLDRGGSGELFF.

The gene calls are TRBV30 and TRBJ1-2, with a weak D call TRBD1 (5 bases). This CDR3 spans 14 amino acids. V was trimmed by 8 bases and J by 1 base, leaving 17 bases between them. The germline CDR1 and CDR2 sequences are GTSNPN and SVGIG (reference sequence). The CDR3 sequence: CAGERGTGNYGYTF. Written as DNA, the CDR3 is TGTGCCGGGGAGAGAGGGACGGGTAACTATGGCTACACCTTC. Full variable domain (rest looked up from reference TRBV30 and TRBJ1-2): SQTIHQWPATLVQPVGSPLSLECTVEGTSNPNLYWYRQAAGRGLQLLFYSVGIGQISSEVPQNLSASRPQDRQFILSSKKLLLSDSGFYLCAGERGTGNYGYTFGSGTRLTVV.

The chain combines TRBV2 with TRBJ1-1; D gene unclear. The CDR3 covers 11 residues. The germline V and J ends were trimmed by 3 bases and 1 base, with 0 bases remaining between them. The germline CDR1 and CDR2 sequences are SNHLY and FYNNEI. The CDR3 nucleotides read TGTGCCAGCAGTGAGAACACTGAAGCTTTCTTT. This sequence encodes CASSENTEAFF.

This clone was counted a few times. The CDR3 region is CASSVAYRGSTEAFF. In DNA form, the CDR3 reads TGTGCCAGCAGCGTAGCTTACAGGGGGAGCACTGAAGCTTTCTTT. V usage is TRBV9 and J usage is TRBJ1-1; 8 bases are shared with TRBD1. CDR1 and CDR2 (germline): SGDLS, YYNGEE. The length of the CDR3 is 15 residues. V shed 0 bases, J shed 4 bases, and the junction held 5 bases outside the gene matches. Full variable domain (outside the CDR3, taken from reference TRBV9 and TRBJ1-1): DSGVTQTPKHLITATGQRVTLRCSPRSGDLSVYWYQQSLDQGLQFLIQYYNGEERAKGNILERFSAQQFPDLHSELNLSSLELGDSALYFCASSVAYRGSTEAFFGQGTRLTVV.

The rearrangement links TRBV27 to TRBJ2-7; possibly TRBD1 for D (7 bases). In germline, CDR1 is MNHEY, CDR2 SMNVEV (reference sequence). This CDR3 spans 16 amino acids. V was trimmed by 6 bases and J by 6 bases, leaving 24 bases between them. For the CDR3, the DNA is TGTGCCAGCAGACAGGGGCCCTATGGAGGGGTCCGCGAGCAGTACTTC. This codes for CASRQGPYGGVREQYF.

Regarding this clone: This sample includes further DNA sequences coding for the same CDR3. The chain links TRBV5-1 to TRBJ2-5; D is unclear. Between the trimmed V and J ends, which lost 4 bases and 0 bases, there was a span of 4 bases. Germline V gene sequence: CDR1 SGHRS, CDR2 YFSETQ. The length of the CDR3 is 12 residues. CDR3 DNA sequence: TGCGCCAGCAGCAGCAACCAAGAGACCCAGTACTTC. Encoded protein: CASSSNQETQYF.

The rearrangement joins TRBV7-2 to TRBJ2-3; 10 nucleotides align to TRBD2. Trimming cost V 5 bases and J 6 bases; bases outside gene matches: 11. Germline CDR1 reads SGHTA; CDR2 reads FQGNSA. This CDR3 comprises 16 residues. CDR3 loop: CASSTRFSGGSDTQYF. CDR3 nucleotide sequence: TGTGCCAGCAGCACCCGGTTTAGCGGGGGGTCTGATACGCAGTATTTT.

The chain uses TRBV7-2 and TRBJ2-1; 8 bases line up with TRBD1. The germline CDR1 and CDR2 sequences are SGHTA and FQGNSA. The CDR3 has 14 amino acids. Trimming cost V 5 bases and J 10 bases; bases outside gene matches: 10. The CDR3 spells CASSPPGGLREQFF. The CDR3 DNA follows: TGTGCCAGCAGCCCCCCAGGGGGCCTGAGAGAGCAGTTCTTC. Together with reference TRBV7-2 and TRBJ2-1, the CDR3 gives the full variable domain: GAGVSQSPSNKVTEKGKDVELRCDPISGHTALYWYRQSLGQGLEFLIYFQGNSAPDKSGLPSDRFSAERTGGSVSTLTIQRTQQEDSAVYLCASSPPGGLREQFFGPGTRLTVL.

The CDR3 protein is CASRSTGGNGYTF. For the CDR3, the DNA is TGTGCCAGCAGATCTACAGGGGGCAATGGCTACACCTTC. The gene calls are TRBV6-5 and TRBJ1-2, with TRBD1 identical over 9 bases. Germline V gives CDR1 MNHEY, CDR2 SVGAGI. The CDR3 is 13 amino acids. Trimming at V came to 6 bases and at J to 6 bases, leaving 5 bases not matched to a gene.

Only a few counts were recorded for this clone. The rearrangement uses TRBV18 and TRBJ1-1; unclear D gene. The CDR3 is 11 amino acids. The ends were cut back, 3 bases at V and 8 bases at J, with 7 bases in the middle. The germline CDR1 and CDR2 sequences are KGHSH and LQKENI. The CDR3 coding sequence is TGTGCCAGCTCACCTGAGACAGAAGCTTTCTTT. Protein product: CASSPETEAFF.

The J gene is TRBJ1-1, the V gene TRBV6-2 or TRBV6-3, with D tentatively TRBD1 (5 bases). Germline V gene sequence: CDR1 MNHEY, CDR2 SVGEGT. This CDR3 spans 13 amino acids. The germline V and J ends were trimmed by 2 bases and 6 bases, with 10 bases remaining between them. CDR3 nucleotides: TGTGCCAGCAGTTACGGGGGTACCGCTGAAGCTTTCTTT. Translation: CASSYGGTAEAFF.

This clone was detected once. The V call is TRBV5-5, the J call TRBJ1-2; 7 positions match TRBD1. CDR3 size: 13 residues. Germline V gene sequence: CDR1 SGHKS, CDR2 YYEKEE (reference sequence). V lost 5 bases and J lost 5; bases outside the gene matches: 6. The CDR3 coding sequence is TGTGCCAGCAGGGCCGGGGACAGATATGGCTACACCTTC. Protein product: CASRAGDRYGYTF. Looking up the rest from reference TRBV5-5 and TRBJ1-2 gives the full variable domain: DAGVTQSPTHLIKTRGQQVTLRCSPISGHKSVSWYQQVLGQGPQFIFQYYEKEERGRGNFPDRFSARQFPNYSSELNVNALLLGDSALYLCASRAGDRYGYTFGSGTRLTVV.

This clone showed up just once. This chain uses TRBV7-2 with TRBJ2-3; weak D call: TRBD2 (6 bases). V was trimmed by 1 base and J by 3 bases, leaving 8 bases between them. The CDR3 covers 14 residues. Germline-derived CDR1 and CDR2 are SGHTA and FQGNSA. This chain's CDR3 is CASSLVGGTDTQYF. The CDR3 bases are TGTGCCAGCAGCTTAGTCGGGGGTACAGATACGCAGTATTTT.

This rearrangement joins TRBV25-1 to TRBJ2-5, with 13 positions matching TRBD2. The V gene end was trimmed by 4 bases and the J gene end by 5 bases; junction bases not matched to a gene: 7. Looked up from germline, CDR1 is MGHDK and CDR2 is SYGVNS. This CDR3 comprises 16 residues. The CDR3 region is CASSGGTSGIGETQYF. DNA of the CDR3: TGTGCCAGCAGTGGAGGGACTAGCGGGATAGGTGAGACCCAGTACTTC.

The rearrangement joins TRBV27 to TRBJ2-1; no reliable D call. Germline loops: CDR1 MNHEY, CDR2 SMNVEV (reference sequence). Deletions cut 5 bases from V and 6 bases from J, with 17 bases between. The CDR3 loop spans 15 amino acids. CDR3 coding DNA: TGTGCCAGCAGTCCCGACACCGTCCAAGTCAATGAGCAGTTCTTC. Its protein product is CASSPDTVQVNEQFF.

The V call is TRBV12-3 or TRBV12-4, the J call TRBJ1-1; no definite D call. This CDR3 is 13 amino acids long. Between the trimmed V and J ends, which lost 6 bases and 10 bases, there was a span of 18 bases. CDR3 residues: CASSLGPLSGAFF. The CDR3 DNA is TGTGCCAGCAGCCTTGGGCCTCTATCCGGAGCTTTCTTT.

The V call is TRBV7-2, the J call TRBJ2-7; D is unresolved. The CDR3 is 11 amino acids. From germline, CDR1 is SGHTA and CDR2 FQGNSA. V gave up 5 bases and J gave up 0 bases, with 2 bases separating them. DNA of the CDR3: TGTGCCAGCAGCACCTCCTACGAGCAGTACTTC. Translated, it gives CASSTSYEQYF.

CDR3 loop: CASSLRRNGYTF. Here the CDR3 DNA reads TGTGCCAGCAGCCTTCGACGGAATGGCTACACCTTC. This sequence joins TRBV3-1 (or the pseudogene TRBV3-2) and TRBJ1-2; no firm D call. In germline, CDR1 is LGHDT, CDR2 YNNKEL (reference sequence). This CDR3 contains 12 residues. V was shortened by 4 bases and J by 6 bases, with 9 bases between the two germline ends.

The gene calls are TRBV18 and TRBJ2-2; D unresolved. V lost 3 bases, J lost 4 bases, and 12 bases lay in between. Per the germline V gene, CDR1 is KGHSH and CDR2 is LQKENI. CDR3 length equals 15 residues. Here the CDR3 reads CASSPPETVTGELFF. The CDR3 bases are TGTGCCAGCTCACCGCCCGAAACAGTCACCGGGGAGCTGTTTTTT.

The chain recombines TRBV7-2 with TRBJ2-7, with a weak D call TRBD1 (6 bases). V was trimmed by 3 bases and J by 4 bases, leaving 10 bases between them. In germline, CDR1 is SGHTA, CDR2 FQGNSA. The CDR3 totals 13 residues. The CDR3 loop is CASSLDQGYEQYF. The CDR3 DNA reads as TGTGCCAGCAGCTTGGACCAGGGGTACGAGCAGTACTTC.

V is TRBV27 and J is TRBJ2-3; 13 positions agree with TRBD2. This CDR3 has 17 amino acids. V lost 3 bases to trimming and J lost 6 bases; unmatched junction nucleotides: 9. CDR1 is MNHEY and CDR2 is SMNVEV in the germline V gene (reference sequence). The CDR3 region has the DNA TGTGCCAGCAGTTTTAGGGGACTAGCGGGGCCCCAGGATACGCAGTATTTT. Translation: CASSFRGLAGPQDTQYF.

This clone is a singleton in its sample. The chain employs TRBV29-1 and TRBJ2-3; the D is unclear. V lost 4 bases and J 3 bases, leaving 11 bases between the germline ends. CDR1 SQVTM and CDR2 ANQGSEA come from the germline V gene. The CDR3 length is 13 residues. CDR3 bases: TGCAGCGTTGTAAGTTCGGAAACAGATACGCAGTATTTT. Its protein product is CSVVSSETDTQYF.

DNA for the CDR3: TGTGCCAGCAGACCCCCGATGGTACAGGAAAAACTGTTTTTT. Translated, it gives CASRPPMVQEKLFF. This chain joins TRBV6-6 and TRBJ1-4; the D is unclear. Germline loops: CDR1 MNHNY, CDR2 SVGAGI (reference sequence). This CDR3 has 14 residues. The V and J ends lost 6 bases and 8 bases respectively, with 16 bases between them.

V gene TRBV6-5 combines with J gene TRBJ2-3, with D unresolved. Germline CDR1 and CDR2: MNHEY and SVGAGI. This CDR3 is built from 12 residues. V dropped 5 bases and J dropped 4 bases, with 7 bases sitting between them. The DNA for the CDR3 is TGTGCCAGCAGTCCGATCGCAGATACGCAGTATTTT. Amino acid sequence: CASSPIADTQYF.

A single count supports this clone. The chain links TRBV20-1 to TRBJ1-5, with TRBD1 identical over 8 bases. Trimming took 6 bases from V and 0 from J; bases not matched to a gene: 7. Germline V gene data show CDR1 as DFQATT and CDR2 as SNEGSKA (reference sequence). This CDR3 region has 15 residues. CDR3 DNA sequence: TGCAGTGCAAGTGACAGGGGAAATAGCAATCAGCCCCAGCATTTT. This gives the protein CSASDRGNSNQPQHF.